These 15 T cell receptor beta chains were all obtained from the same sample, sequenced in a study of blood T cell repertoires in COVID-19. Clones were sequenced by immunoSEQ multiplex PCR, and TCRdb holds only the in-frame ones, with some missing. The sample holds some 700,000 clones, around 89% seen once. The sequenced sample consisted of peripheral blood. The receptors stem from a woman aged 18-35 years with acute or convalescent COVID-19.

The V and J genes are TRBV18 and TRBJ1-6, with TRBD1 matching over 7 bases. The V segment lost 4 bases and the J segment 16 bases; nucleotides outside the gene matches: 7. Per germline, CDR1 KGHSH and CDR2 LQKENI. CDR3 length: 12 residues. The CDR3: CASSHQGDRLHF. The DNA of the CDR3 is TGTGCCAGCTCACACCAGGGGGATCGGCTCCACTTT.

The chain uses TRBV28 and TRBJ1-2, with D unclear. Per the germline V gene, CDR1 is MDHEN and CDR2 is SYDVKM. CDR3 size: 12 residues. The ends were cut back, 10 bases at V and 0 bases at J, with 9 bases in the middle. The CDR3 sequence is CATGKANYGYTF. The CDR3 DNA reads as TGTGCCACCGGGAAAGCTAACTATGGCTACACCTTC.

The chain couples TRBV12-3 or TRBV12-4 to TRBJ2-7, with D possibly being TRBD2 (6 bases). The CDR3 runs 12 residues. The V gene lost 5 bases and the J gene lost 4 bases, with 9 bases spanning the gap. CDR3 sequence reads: CASSTRGYEQYF. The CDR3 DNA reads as TGTGCCAGCAGTACCCGGGGGTACGAGCAGTACTTC.

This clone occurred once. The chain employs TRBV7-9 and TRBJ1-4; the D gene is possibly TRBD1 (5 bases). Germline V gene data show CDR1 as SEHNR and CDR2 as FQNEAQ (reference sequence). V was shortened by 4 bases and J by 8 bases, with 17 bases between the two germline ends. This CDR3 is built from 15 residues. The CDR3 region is CASSSGPLGGEKLFF. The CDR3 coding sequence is TGTGCCAGCAGCTCCGGACCCCTGGGGGGGGAAAAACTGTTTTTT.

CDR3 region: CASSTDSANSPLHF. Written as DNA, the CDR3 is TGTGCCAGCAGCACCGACAGCGCTAATTCACCCCTCCACTTT. J is TRBJ1-6 and V is TRBV7-2, with a weak D call TRBD1 (5 bases). Germline CDR1 reads SGHTA; CDR2 reads FQGNSA. Trimming stripped 5 bases from V and 6 bases from J, with 11 bases between. The CDR3 runs 14 residues.

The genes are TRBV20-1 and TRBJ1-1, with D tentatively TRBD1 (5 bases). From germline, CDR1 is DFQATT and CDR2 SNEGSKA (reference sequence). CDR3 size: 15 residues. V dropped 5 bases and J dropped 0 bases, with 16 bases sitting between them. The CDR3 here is CSAGGRGKLNTEAFF. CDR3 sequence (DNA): TGCAGTGCTGGTGGGAGGGGCAAGTTGAACACTGAAGCTTTCTTT.

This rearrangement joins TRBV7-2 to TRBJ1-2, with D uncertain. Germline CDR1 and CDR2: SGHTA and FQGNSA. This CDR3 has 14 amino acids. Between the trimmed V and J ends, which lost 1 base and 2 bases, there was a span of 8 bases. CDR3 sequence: CASSLGPTNYGYTF. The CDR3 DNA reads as TGTGCCAGCAGCTTAGGTCCCACAAACTATGGCTACACCTTC.

CDR3 bases: TGTGCCAGCAGTCAATCACAGGGGCCCGGGTACGAGCAGTACTTC. Encoded protein: CASSQSQGPGYEQYF. This chain links TRBV2 with TRBJ2-7, with 7 positions matching TRBD1. This CDR3 spans 15 amino acids. V gave up 5 bases and J gave up 4 bases; unmatched junction bases: 11. The germline V gene encodes CDR1 SNHLY and CDR2 FYNNEI. Variable domain in full (rest from reference TRBV2 and TRBJ2-7): EPEVTQTPSHQVTQMGQEVILRCVPISNHLYFYWYRQILGQKVEFLVSFYNNEISEKSEIFDDQFSVERPDGSNFTLKIRSTKLEDSAMYFCASSQSQGPGYEQYFGPGTRLTVT.

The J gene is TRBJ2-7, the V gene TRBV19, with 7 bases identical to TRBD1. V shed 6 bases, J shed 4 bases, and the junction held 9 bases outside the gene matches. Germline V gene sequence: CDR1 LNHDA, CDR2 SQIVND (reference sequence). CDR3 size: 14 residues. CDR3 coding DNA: TGTGCCAGTAGGAGAGACAGGGCTGGGTACGAGCAGTACTTC. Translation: CASRRDRAGYEQYF.

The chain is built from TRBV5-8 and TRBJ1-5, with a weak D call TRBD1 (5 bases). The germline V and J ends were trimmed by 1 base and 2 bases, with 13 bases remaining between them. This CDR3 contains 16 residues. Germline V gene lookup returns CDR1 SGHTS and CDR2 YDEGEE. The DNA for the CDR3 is TGTGCCAGCAGCTTGATGCAGGGTTCGGGCAATCAGCCCCAGCATTTT. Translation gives CASSLMQGSGNQPQHF.

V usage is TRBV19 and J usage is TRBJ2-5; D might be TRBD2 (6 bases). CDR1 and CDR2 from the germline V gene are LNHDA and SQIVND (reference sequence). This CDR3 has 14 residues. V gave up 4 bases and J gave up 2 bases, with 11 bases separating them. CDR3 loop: CASSTYGGQETQYF. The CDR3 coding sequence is TGTGCCAGTAGTACCTACGGGGGTCAAGAGACCCAGTACTTC.

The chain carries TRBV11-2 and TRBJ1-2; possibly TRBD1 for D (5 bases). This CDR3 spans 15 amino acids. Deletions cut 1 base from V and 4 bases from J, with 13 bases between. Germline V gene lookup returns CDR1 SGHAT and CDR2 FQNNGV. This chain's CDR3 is CASSLGGREVYGYTF. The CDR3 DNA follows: TGTGCCAGCAGCTTAGGAGGCAGGGAGGTCTATGGCTACACCTTC.

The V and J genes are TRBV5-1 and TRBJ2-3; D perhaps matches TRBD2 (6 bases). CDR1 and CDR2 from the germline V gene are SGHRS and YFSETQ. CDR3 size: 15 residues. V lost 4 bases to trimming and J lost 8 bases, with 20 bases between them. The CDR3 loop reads CASSTTLVPGGTQYF. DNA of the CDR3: TGCGCCAGCAGCACGACACTTGTTCCCGGGGGTACGCAGTATTTT.

The CDR3 sequence: CASRGAGGELFF. As DNA, the CDR3 is TGTGCCAGCAGGGGTGCGGGCGGGGAGCTGTTTTTT. The chain combines TRBV9 with TRBJ2-2, with D maybe TRBD2 (5 bases). From germline, CDR1 is SGDLS and CDR2 YYNGEE. This CDR3 region has 12 residues. V dropped 5 bases and J dropped 7 bases, with 9 bases sitting between them.

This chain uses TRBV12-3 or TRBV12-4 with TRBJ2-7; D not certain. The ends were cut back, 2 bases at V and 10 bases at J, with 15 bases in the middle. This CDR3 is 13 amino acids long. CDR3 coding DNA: TGTGCCAGCAGTTTATTGGGCCCTAAGGTCCAGTACTTC. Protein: CASSLLGPKVQYF.